These 26 T cell receptor beta chains originate from one sample sequenced in a study of blood T cell repertoires in COVID-19 (dated by TCRdb to 2019 to 2021). The library was made by the immunoSEQ multiplex PCR assay. What TCRdb holds here is the immuneACCESS table cut down to in-frame rearrangements. Part of the clones is not present; checked against another copy, under half of the missing clones reflect an unresolved V gene, and the others are unexplained. For this sample the table gives under 300,000 clones, of which 85% to 90% were detected only once. In total, the top ten clones hold over 7.5% of the sample. The specimen was PBMCs or T cells enriched from blood (not recorded which). These receptors were taken from a man aged 40-49 years who had recovered from COVID-19.

The V and J genes are TRBV30 and TRBJ1-5; 8 bases line up with TRBD1. CDR1 and CDR2 (germline): GTSNPN, SVGIG (reference sequence). This CDR3 spans 13 amino acids. The V gene end was trimmed by 4 bases and the J gene end by 6 bases; junction bases not matched to a gene: 5. The CDR3 here is CAWTQGAGQPQHF. CDR3 in DNA: TGTGCCTGGACGCAGGGGGCTGGTCAGCCCCAGCATTTT.

The rearrangement uses TRBV5-4 and TRBJ2-7; 7 nucleotides align to TRBD1. CDR1 is SGHNT, CDR2 YYREEE, per germline (reference sequence). Trimming took 2 bases from V and 6 from J; bases not matched to a gene: 8. This CDR3 contains 14 residues. CDR3 protein: CASSLSGGYSEQYF. The CDR3 DNA is TGTGCCAGCAGCTTATCAGGGGGATACTCCGAGCAGTACTTC.

This clone was detected only once. The CDR3 DNA follows: TGCGCCAGCAGTGGAACGAGGACAGGGTATCTGGGACCGAACACTGAAGCTTTCTTT. It is translated as CASSGTRTGYLGPNTEAFF. The J gene is TRBJ1-1, the V gene TRBV10-1, with 8 nucleotides matching TRBD1. CDR3 length: 19 amino acids. Germline CDR1 is WNHNN and CDR2 is SYGVQD (reference sequence). The V and J ends lost 4 bases and 1 base, in that order; junction bases with no gene match: 17.

In its sample, this clone was seen a few times. The chain is built from TRBV28 and TRBJ2-5, with D unclear. V was cut by 6 bases and J by 2 bases, with 10 bases left in between. Germline V gene sequence: CDR1 MDHEN, CDR2 SYDVKM. The CDR3 has 13 amino acids. DNA of the CDR3: TGTGCCAGCAGCGAAGCGAGACAAGAGACCCAGTACTTC. Protein product: CASSEARQETQYF.

The V and J genes are TRBV4-2 and TRBJ2-1, with no clear D. The CDR3 is made up of 19 amino acids. The V and J ends lost 1 base and 0 bases respectively, with 19 bases between them. CDR1 and CDR2 (germline): LGHNA, YNFKEQ. The CDR3 region is CASSQATFGADGSYNEQFF. The CDR3 region has the DNA TGTGCCAGCAGCCAAGCCACCTTCGGAGCTGATGGCTCCTACAATGAGCAGTTCTTC.

The chain uses TRBV6-5 and TRBJ2-3, with D maybe TRBD2 (5 bases). Trimming cost V 0 bases and J 7 bases, with 14 bases left between them. This CDR3 is 15 amino acids long. Germline V gives CDR1 MNHEY, CDR2 SVGAGI. The chain's CDR3 is CASSYSIGIGNTQYF. The CDR3 DNA sequence: TGTGCCAGCAGTTACTCGATAGGGATCGGGAATACGCAGTATTTT.

The V and J genes are TRBV19 and TRBJ1-6; no reliable D call. Deletions cut 6 bases from V and 0 bases from J, with 6 bases between. This CDR3 comprises 14 residues. Germline V CDR1 and CDR2: LNHDA, SQIVND (reference sequence). CDR3 in amino acids: CASRYSSYNSPLHF. In DNA, the CDR3 is TGTGCCAGTAGATATAGCTCCTATAATTCACCCCTCCACTTT.

This clone was seen once. This chain links TRBV6-6 with TRBJ2-1; unclear D gene. There are 14 residues in the CDR3. Trimming took off 7 bases at V and 4 bases at J, with 14 bases between the two ends. In germline, CDR1 is MNHNY, CDR2 SVGAGI (reference sequence). CDR3 in DNA: TGTGCCAGCATCGTCCGACCGAGGTACAATGAGCAGTTCTTC. Translating gives CASIVRPRYNEQFF.

This rearrangement joins TRBV19 to TRBJ2-7, with 11 bases lining up with TRBD1. The ends lost 5 bases at V and 2 bases at J; junction bases unmatched: 5. The CDR3 has 15 residues. The germline CDR1 and CDR2 sequences are LNHDA and SQIVND (reference sequence). As DNA, the CDR3 is TGTGCCAGTAGTCTTAGGACAGGGGGCCCCTACGAGCAGTACTTC. This translates into CASSLRTGGPYEQYF.

The genes are TRBV3-1 (or the pseudogene TRBV3-2) and TRBJ1-3; D may be TRBD1 (5 bases). The CDR3 is 15 residues long. The V end was cut by 1 base, the J end by 0 bases, with 7 bases between. Germline V gene sequence: CDR1 LGHDT, CDR2 YNNKEL (reference sequence). The CDR3 region has the DNA TGTGCCAGCAGCCAAGCGGGGGTCTCTGGAAACACCATATATTTT. It encodes CASSQAGVSGNTIYF.

V and J are TRBV9 and TRBJ2-1, with a weak D call TRBD2 (7 bases). The length of the CDR3 is 19 residues. Trimming pared 3 bases from V and 2 bases from J, leaving 24 bases between. The germline gives CDR1 SGDLS, CDR2 YYNGEE. The CDR3: CASSAGPELRGRTYNEQFF. The CDR3 nucleotides read TGTGCCAGCAGCGCAGGACCCGAGCTGCGGGGGCGAACCTACAATGAGCAGTTCTTC. Looking up the rest from reference TRBV9 and TRBJ2-1 gives the full variable domain: DSGVTQTPKHLITATGQRVTLRCSPRSGDLSVYWYQQSLDQGLQFLIQYYNGEERAKGNILERFSAQQFPDLHSELNLSSLELGDSALYFCASSAGPELRGRTYNEQFFGPGTRLTVL.

The genes are TRBV6-5 and TRBJ1-2; D may be TRBD1 (6 bases). The CDR3 has 14 residues. Per the germline V gene, CDR1 is MNHEY and CDR2 is SVGAGI. Between the trimmed V and J ends, which lost 6 bases and 2 bases, there was a span of 13 bases. The CDR3 DNA follows: TGTGCCAGCAGCACCGACAGGACCAACTATGGCTACACCTTC. It codes for CASSTDRTNYGYTF.

The V call is TRBV10-1, the J call TRBJ2-5; 7 nucleotides line up with TRBD2. The length of the CDR3 is 17 residues. In germline, CDR1 is WNHNN, CDR2 SYGVQD (reference sequence). Germline trimming cut 2 bases from V and 5 bases from J; bases unmatched to any gene: 14. For the CDR3, the DNA is TGCGCCAGCAGTGAGGAGGTCGGACGGTGGGAGGGGGAGACCCAGTACTTC. It specifies CASSEEVGRWEGETQYF.

The J gene is TRBJ2-5, the V gene TRBV7-9; perhaps TRBD1 as D (5 bases). The CDR3 is 13 residues long. CDR1 is SEHNR and CDR2 is FQNEAQ in the germline V gene (reference sequence). V gave up 5 bases and J gave up 5 bases, with 12 bases separating them. The CDR3 nucleotides read TGTGCCAGCAGCCCGACAGAGAAGGAGACCCAGTACTTC. It specifies CASSPTEKETQYF.

This chain joins TRBV6-2 or TRBV6-3 and TRBJ2-1; D call uncertain. The CDR3 consists of 13 residues. CDR1 is MNHEY, CDR2 SVGEGT, per germline. The germline V and J ends were trimmed by 6 bases and 7 bases, with 13 bases remaining between them. The CDR3 nucleotides read TGTGCCAGCAGCCGAAACCGGGTAAATGAGCAGTTCTTC. Translation gives CASSRNRVNEQFF.

The chain couples TRBV23-1 to TRBJ2-4; 8 nucleotides line up with TRBD1. TRBV23-1 is identified as an open reading frame with a role that is uncertain. The CDR3 is 20 amino acids. The V segment lost 5 bases and the J segment 0 bases; nucleotides outside the gene matches: 18. In nucleotides, the CDR3 is TGCGCCAGCAGTTTGCGGACAGGGACGGACCTCGGTTTAGCCAAAAACATTCAGTACTTC. This translates into CASSLRTGTDLGLAKNIQYF.

The V and J genes are TRBV9 and TRBJ1-1; 8 bases are shared with TRBD1. With V trimmed by 0 bases and J by 6 bases, 4 bases remained unmatched. The germline CDR1 and CDR2 sequences are SGDLS and YYNGEE. The CDR3 is made up of 14 amino acids. In DNA form, the CDR3 reads TGTGCCAGCAGCGTAGAGGACAGGGTGGCTGAAGCTTTCTTT. It yields the protein CASSVEDRVAEAFF.

V usage is TRBV7-2 and J usage is TRBJ1-2; unclear D gene. The V end lost 1 base, the J end lost 7 bases, and 16 bases lay between the germline ends. This CDR3 is 15 amino acids long. Germline loops: CDR1 SGHTA, CDR2 FQGNSA. The chain's CDR3 is CASSLDGSAPTGYTF. The DNA of the CDR3 is TGTGCCAGCAGCTTAGACGGGTCGGCTCCGACTGGCTACACCTTC.

The J gene is TRBJ1-2, the V gene TRBV29-1; D uncertain. Per the germline V gene, CDR1 is SQVTM and CDR2 is ANQGSEA. The CDR3 is made up of 12 amino acids. V was trimmed by 3 bases and J by 2 bases, leaving 7 bases between them. CDR3 coding DNA: TGCAGCGTTGAGTACCAGAACTATGGCTACACCTTC. This gives the protein CSVEYQNYGYTF. The variable domain in full, with the rest retrieved from reference TRBV29-1 and TRBJ1-2, is SAVISQKPSRDICQRGTSLTIQCQVDSQVTMMFWYRQQPGQSLTLIATANQGSEATYESGFVIDKFPISRPNLTFSTLTVSNMSPEDSSIYLCSVEYQNYGYTFGSGTRLTVV.

The chain couples TRBV10-3 to TRBJ2-7, with D possibly TRBD2 on 6 matching bases. Germline V gene lookup returns CDR1 ENHRY and CDR2 SYGVKD. The CDR3 consists of 16 residues. The V gene lost 1 base and the J gene lost 0 bases, with 13 bases spanning the gap. CDR3 in amino acids: CAISEFGGAGSYEQYF. In DNA, the CDR3 is TGTGCCATCAGTGAGTTCGGCGGGGCTGGCTCCTACGAGCAGTACTTC.

This clone showed up just a few times. This chain links TRBV12-5 with TRBJ1-2; TRBD1 might be the D (6 bases). The CDR3 has 12 residues. Trimming left V 7 bases short and J 7 bases short, with 13 bases between. Germline lookup yields CDR1 LGHNT and CDR2 FRNRAP. This CDR3 is CASADGGFGYTF. The DNA for the CDR3 is TGTGCTAGTGCTGATGGGGGCTTTGGCTACACCTTC.

This chain links TRBV6-5 with TRBJ1-2; possible D gene TRBD1, 6 bases. The V end lost 4 bases, the J end lost 4 bases, and 13 bases lay between the germline ends. In germline, CDR1 is MNHEY, CDR2 SVGAGI. This CDR3 region has 14 residues. CDR3 sequence: CASSFNREGYGYTF. The CDR3 DNA reads as TGTGCCAGCAGTTTCAACAGGGAGGGCTATGGCTACACCTTC.

The chain combines TRBV11-2 with TRBJ1-2; unclear D gene. Germline-derived CDR1 and CDR2 are SGHAT and FQNNGV. This CDR3 has 14 amino acids. Trimming left V 5 bases short and J 3 bases short, with 13 bases between. The CDR3: CASSRRKGDYGYTF. The CDR3 region has the DNA TGTGCCAGCAGCCGCCGGAAGGGAGACTATGGCTACACCTTC.

This chain links TRBV15 with TRBJ1-4; D not certain. Trimming removed 2 bases at V and 0 bases at J, with 4 bases between. Germline V gene sequence: CDR1 LNHNV, CDR2 YYDKDF (reference sequence). This CDR3 comprises 14 residues. CDR3 in DNA: TGTGCCACCAGCAGACAGGCAACTAATGAAAAACTGTTTTTT. It translates to CATSRQATNEKLFF.

The chain has TRBV21-1 and TRBJ2-7; TRBD1, the D gene given by the table, was not confirmed from the DNA. TRBV21-1 is tagged as a pseudogene. The CDR3 spans 12 residues. The DNA for the CDR3 is TGTGCCAGCAGCAAACAGGGGTACGAGCAGTACTTC. It is translated as CASSKQGYEQYF.

V usage is TRBV7-3 and J usage is TRBJ1-1; a possible D gene is TRBD1 (6 bases). Germline CDR1 is SGHTA and CDR2 is FQGTGA. This CDR3 has 16 residues. The ends were cut back, 0 bases at V and 5 bases at J, with 16 bases in the middle. CDR3 amino acids: CASSLTYVGGSTEAFF. In DNA form, the CDR3 reads TGTGCCAGCAGCTTAACGTATGTAGGGGGTTCAACTGAAGCTTTCTTT.